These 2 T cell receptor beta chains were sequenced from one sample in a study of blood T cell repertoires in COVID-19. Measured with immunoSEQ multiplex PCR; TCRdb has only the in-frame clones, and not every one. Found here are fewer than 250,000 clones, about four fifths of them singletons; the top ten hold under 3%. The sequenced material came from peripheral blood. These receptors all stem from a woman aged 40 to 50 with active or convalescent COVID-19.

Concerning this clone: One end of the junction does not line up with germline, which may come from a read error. The CDR3 loop reads CAISERGYYDYTF. The CDR3 DNA follows: TGTGCCATCAGTGAGCGAGGGTACTATGACTACACCTTC. V gene TRBV10-3 combines with J gene TRBJ1-2; D unclear. Germline V gene lookup returns CDR1 ENHRY and CDR2 SYGVKD. The CDR3 is made up of 13 amino acids.

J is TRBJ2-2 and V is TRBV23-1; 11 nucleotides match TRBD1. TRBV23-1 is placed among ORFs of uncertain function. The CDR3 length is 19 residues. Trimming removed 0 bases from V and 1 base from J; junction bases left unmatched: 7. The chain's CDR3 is CASSQSDRGRGRNTGELFF. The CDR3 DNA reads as TGCGCCAGCAGTCAATCGGACAGGGGGCGCGGTCGGAACACCGGGGAGCTGTTTTTT.